A selection of T cell receptor beta chains follows, all from one sample in a study of CD8+ T cells in alopecia areata. The method was immunoSEQ multiplex PCR; TCRdb's version includes in-frame clones alone and lacks a portion of them. Of 61,000 or so clones in the sample, around 96% were seen once. The sample consisted of CD8+ T cells sorted from blood, taken at week 0. Receptors originate from a human donor with alopecia areata. Each CDR3 is given with its conserved first and last residue. Fields, in order: V gene, J gene, clone size, D gene, CDR3 protein, CDR3 DNA. The D gene is left open where the match is weak. Clone size, where shown, is once, few, many, or a class for clones that have expanded.

>TRBV5-1|TRBJ2-2|.|.
CASGEGDTGELFF
TGCGCCAGCGGTGAGGGGGACACCGGGGAGCTGTTTTTT
>TRBV4-3|TRBJ2-7|.|TRBD1
CASSPSTGTYEQYF
TGCGCCAGCAGCCCTTCGACAGGGACCTACGAGCAGTACTTC
>TRBV25-1|TRBJ1-6|.|.
CASSDPGYNSPLHF
TGTGCCAGCAGTGACCCAGGGTATAATTCACCCCTCCACTTT
>TRBV4-2|TRBJ2-7|once|.
CASSPRELGSYEQYF
TGTGCCAGCAGCCCCAGGGAACTGGGATCCTACGAGCAGTACTTC
>TRBV27|TRBJ2-5|.|TRBD2
CASSPERGDQETQYF
TGTGCCAGCAGTCCGGAGCGGGGGGACCAAGAGACCCAGTACTTC
>TRBV29-1|TRBJ2-1|.|TRBD1
CSAKGQGSSYNEQFF
TGCAGCGCCAAAGGACAGGGAAGTTCCTACAATGAGCAGTTCTTC
>TRBV4-3|TRBJ1-2|.|TRBD1
CASSPGTGVTNYGYTF
TGCGCCAGCAGCCCCGGGACAGGCGTTACTAACTATGGCTACACCTTC
>TRBV7-2|TRBJ2-7|.|.
CASSFWGDSYEQYF
TGTGCCAGCAGCTTTTGGGGGGACTCCTACGAGCAGTACTTC
>TRBV7-9|TRBJ1-3|.|.
CASSLARTERSGNTIYF
TGTGCCAGCAGCTTAGCGAGGACAGAGCGATCTGGAAACACCATATATTTT
>TRBV4-1|TRBJ1-3|.|.
CASSQDGNTIYF
TGCGCCAGCAGCCAAGACGGAAACACCATATATTTT
>TRBV13|TRBJ2-1|once|.
CASSLKLISYNEQFF
TGTGCCAGCAGCTTAAAACTGATCTCTTACAATGAGCAGTTCTTC
>TRBV6-6|TRBJ2-3|medium-sized|.
CASSYRGVPDTQYF
TGTGCCAGCAGTTACCGGGGAGTCCCAGATACGCAGTATTTT
>TRBV9|TRBJ1-2|once|TRBD1
CASSTGTGSGYTF
TGTGCCAGCAGCACCGGGACAGGGAGCGGCTACACCTTC
>TRBV6-6|TRBJ1-4|few|.
CASSATGGGREKLFF
TGTGCCAGCAGTGCTACCGGGGGTGGACGTGAAAAACTGTTTTTT
>TRBV5-6|TRBJ2-3|.|.
CASSLSADDTQYF
TGTGCCAGCAGCTTGAGTGCGGACGATACGCAGTATTTT
>TRBV4-1|TRBJ2-7|.|.
CASSQERGSWYEQYF
TGCGCCAGCAGCCAAGAAAGGGGTTCGTGGTACGAGCAGTACTTC
>TRBV10-2|TRBJ2-3|.|TRBD2
CASETRGGRADTQYF
TGCGCCAGCGAGACGCGGGGGGGCAGGGCAGATACGCAGTATTTT
>TRBV29-1|TRBJ2-1|.|TRBD2
CSVDRTSGGYSYNEQFF
TGCAGCGTTGACCGGACTAGCGGGGGTTACTCCTACAATGAGCAGTTCTTC
>TRBV19|TRBJ2-7|.|TRBD1
CASSTGQGAYEQYF
TGTGCCAGTAGTACGGGACAGGGGGCGTACGAGCAGTACTTC
>TRBV4-3|TRBJ2-1|.|TRBD1
CASSQDRGSYNEQFF
TGCGCCAGCAGCCAAGACAGGGGGTCCTACAATGAGCAGTTCTTC
>TRBV7-9|TRBJ2-1|.|TRBD1
CASSNHLRDRGRDEQFF
TGTGCCAGCAGCAATCACCTCCGGGACAGGGGTAGGGATGAGCAGTTCTTC
>TRBV6-5|TRBJ2-1|.|.
CASSYGAGASNEQFF
TGTGCCAGCAGTTACGGGGCGGGGGCTTCCAATGAGCAGTTCTTC
>TRBV6-6|TRBJ1-6|.|.
CASRGDGLYNSPLHF
TGTGCCAGCAGGGGGGACGGCCTCTATAATTCACCCCTCCACTTT
>TRBV29-1|TRBJ2-1|.|.
CSVVVGGPRNEQFF
TGCAGCGTTGTGGTGGGGGGGCCGAGAAATGAGCAGTTCTTC
>TRBV4-1|TRBJ1-2|once|.
CASSQDRRGSYYGYTF
TGCGCCAGCAGCCAAGATCGGAGGGGGTCTTACTATGGCTACACCTTC
>TRBV5-4|TRBJ2-7|.|TRBD1
CASSLGQGDYYEQYF
TGTGCCAGCAGCTTGGGACAGGGGGATTACTACGAGCAGTACTTC
>TRBV6-1|TRBJ2-7|.|TRBD1
CASSEIYWTGTYEQYF
TGTGCCAGCAGTGAAATTTATTGGACAGGGACCTACGAGCAGTACTTC
>TRBV6-6|TRBJ2-7|.|.
CASSYEGRTYEQYF
TGTGCCAGCAGTTACGAGGGCAGAACCTACGAGCAGTACTTC
>TRBV6-6|TRBJ2-3|.|.
CASTATGTQYF
TGTGCCAGCACGGCTACAGGGACGCAGTATTTT
>TRBV5-6|TRBJ2-1|.|.
CASSPDSYNEQFF
TGTGCCAGCAGCCCGGACAGCTACAATGAGCAGTTCTTC